This T cell receptor (beta chain) was retrieved from a study of shared clonotypes between healthy human individuals. Findings and caveats of the study: The expectation was that sequencing depth would affect clonotype sharing among donors. Naive CD4 clonotypes were shared across a handful of donors at about 5%. Naive subsets usually exceeded memory subsets in estimated richness.

Measured with immunoSEQ multiplex PCR; TCRdb has only the in-frame clones, and not every one. The table shows some 240,000 clones, with about 69% occurring only once. Remarks on this clone: Antigen: not known.

This sequence was found in a man younger than 40 in good health. Sample: memory CD4+ T cells sorted from blood. Subset specified: CD45RA-negative fraction.

The CDR3 DNA sequence: TGTGCCAGCAGCTTGGCCGGGGTCAGGGGGGCCTACGAGCAGTACTTC. As protein: CASSLAGVRGAYEQYF. The genes are TRBV5-4 and TRBJ2-7; tentatively, D is TRBD1 (7 bases). The CDR3 totals 16 residues. Germline loops: CDR1 SGHNT, CDR2 YYREEE (reference sequence). V was clipped by 0 bases and J by 2 bases, with 15 bases between them.